This TCR beta chain comes out of a study of T cells after yellow fever vaccination. This clonotype occurred many times. MiXCR, run by TCRdb on the 5' RACE reads, gives a single entry per CDR3 protein. The profile shows some 240,000 distinct CDR3 sequences, roughly 4% of them singletons. The germline V gene has CDR1 ENHRY and CDR2 SYGVKD. The V gene lost 0 bases and the J gene lost 3 bases, with 12 bases spanning the gap. This CDR3 spans 15 amino acids. This sequence was found in a man younger than 30 who received the YFV17D yellow fever vaccine. The input for sequencing was PBMCs, taken 15 days after the yellow fever booster vaccination. The chain has TRBV10-3 and TRBJ2-7; D is uncertain. The CDR3 nucleotides read TGTGCCATCAGTGAGTCCGGGTGGTTAAACTACGAGCAGTACTTC. As protein: CAISESGWLNYEQYF.